The T cell receptor beta chain described here comes from a study of T cell responses to AZD1222 COVID-19 vaccine. As for the study in general: Pooling of second doses given at about 4 or about 12 weeks was done. Study findings and constraints: Within unmutated variant regions lay the reported targets of nearly half of spike-specific TCRs. An increase in Spike-specific TCR breadth and depth was observed after two AZD1222 doses. Donors in the cohort were predominantly white British and more often female, and clonal diversity was possibly underestimated.

Points on this clone: Its antigen remains unknown.

CDR1 is DFQATT, CDR2 SNEGSKA, per germline (reference sequence). This CDR3 contains 14 residues. V was shortened by 3 bases and J by 1 base, with 11 bases between the two germline ends. Clones were read by immunoSEQ multiplex PCR, and TCRdb kept only the in-frame ones, dropping some. The table shows under 150,000 clones, with over 75% occurring only once. The TCR sequence derives from an adult in good health. The rearrangement links TRBV20-1 to TRBJ2-3; D is possibly TRBD2 (6 bases). Sequences were derived from peripheral blood, sampled on day 0 of AZD1222 vaccination. The CDR3 region has the DNA TGCAGTGCTAGTCCCCTAGCGCGCACAGATACGCAGTATTTT. Its translation: CSASPLARTDTQYF.